These 22 T cell receptor beta chains share one sample of origin, sequenced in a study of response to subunit inactivated influenza vaccine. A single record per CDR3 protein comes from TCRdb applying MiXCR to the RT-PCR reads. The repertoire holds 490,000 or so distinct CDR3 sequences, with less than 8% as singletons. Sequences were derived from PBMCs from blood, sampled about 23 months after vaccination. These receptor sequences come from a man aged 50-75 years who received an inactivated influenza vaccine.

Only a few counts were recorded for this clonotype. The chain links TRBV7-2 to TRBJ2-3; no definite D call. The V end lost 1 base, the J end lost 0 bases, and 8 bases lay between the germline ends. Germline values: CDR1 SGHTA, CDR2 FQGNSA. The CDR3 totals 15 residues. Here the CDR3 reads CASSLEPRSTDTQYF. The CDR3 DNA sequence: TGTGCCAGCAGCTTAGAGCCTAGAAGCACAGATACGCAGTATTTT.

This clonotype was counted at least ten times. This chain joins TRBV7-9 and TRBJ1-5; weak D call: TRBD1 (5 bases). CDR3 length: 15 amino acids. V was clipped by 3 bases and J by 2 bases, with 11 bases between them. CDR1 is SEHNR, CDR2 FQNEAQ, per germline (reference sequence). The CDR3 nucleotides read TGTGCCAGCAGCTTGGGGGTTGCGGGCAATCAGCCCCAGCATTTT. This codes for CASSLGVAGNQPQHF.

This clonotype was counted a few times. This chain connects TRBV20-1 to TRBJ2-1; tentative D call: TRBD2 (7 bases). CDR1 is DFQATT, CDR2 SNEGSKA, per germline (reference sequence). This CDR3 region has 17 residues. The V end was cut by 0 bases, the J end by 0 bases, with 15 bases between. The CDR3 DNA reads as TGCAGTGCTAGAGATCGCGGGGGCGCCAGCTCCTACAATGAGCAGTTCTTC. Its translation is CSARDRGGASSYNEQFF.

The chain carries TRBV10-3 and TRBJ1-2; no clear D gene. CDR1 and CDR2 (germline): ENHRY, SYGVKD. The V and J ends lost 0 bases and 7 bases respectively, with 6 bases between them. The CDR3 has 12 residues. CDR3: CAISESTTGYTF. The CDR3 DNA reads as TGTGCCATCAGTGAGTCTACCACTGGCTACACCTTC.

This clonotype was seen a few times. This chain uses TRBV12-3 or TRBV12-4 with TRBJ2-3, with 11 bases aligning to TRBD2. The CDR3 is made up of 16 amino acids. Unmatched junction bases numbered 7, after V lost 6 bases and J lost 2 bases. CDR3 coding DNA: TGTGCCAGCAGAACGGGACTAGCGGAAAACACAGATACGCAGTATTTT. It encodes CASRTGLAENTDTQYF.

About this clonotype: This may be a read error, as it is one base from a much larger clone. This chain connects TRBV20-1 to TRBJ2-1, with TRBD1 matching 8 bases. Germline CDR1 reads DFQATT; CDR2 reads SNEGSKA (reference sequence). V lost 4 bases to trimming and J lost 2 bases; unmatched junction nucleotides: 4. The CDR3 runs to 14 residues. The CDR3 spells CSANRGSPYNEQFF. The CDR3 nucleotides are TGCAGTGCTAACAGGGGGAGCCCCTACAATGAGCAGTTCTTC.

CDR3 protein: CASSQEPSGGLNTGELFF. CDR3 bases: TGCGCCAGCAGCCAAGAGCCTAGCGGGGGCTTGAACACCGGGGAGCTGTTTTTT. The rearrangement uses TRBV4-1 and TRBJ2-2, with 10 bases identical to TRBD2. Losses at the gene ends were 0 bases for V and 1 base for J; bases not matched to a gene: 5. The CDR3 spans 18 residues. The germline CDR1 and CDR2 sequences are MGHRA and YSYEKL.

The CDR3 loop is CASSLLQSPGELFF. The DNA of the CDR3 is TGTGCCAGCAGCTTACTGCAGAGTCCAGGGGAGCTGTTTTTT. J is TRBJ2-2 and V is TRBV7-3; D is unresolved. V was cut by 2 bases and J by 8 bases, with 12 bases left in between. Germline-derived CDR1 and CDR2 are SGHTA and FQGTGA. This CDR3 is built from 14 residues. The full variable domain, with the rest looked up from reference TRBV7-3 and TRBJ2-2, is GAGVSQTPSNKVTEKGKYVELRCDPISGHTALYWYRQSLGQGPEFLIYFQGTGAADDSGLPNDRFFAVRPEGSVSTLKIQRTERGDSAVYLCASSLLQSPGELFFGEGSRLTVL.

The chain uses TRBV15 and TRBJ2-3; TRBD1 aligns across 7 bases. The CDR3 is 14 residues long. Germline CDR1 is LNHNV and CDR2 is YYDKDF (reference sequence). V lost 6 bases, J lost 2 bases, and 5 bases stayed unmatched. The CDR3 loop reads CATRKTGTTDTQYF. The CDR3 nucleotides read TGTGCCACCAGAAAGACAGGGACCACAGATACGCAGTATTTT.

V and J are TRBV11-2 and TRBJ2-7; TRBD1 aligns across 9 bases. Per germline, CDR1 SGHAT and CDR2 FQNNGV. CDR3 length: 18 amino acids. Germline trimming cut 5 bases from V and 0 bases from J; bases unmatched to any gene: 14. For the CDR3, the DNA is TGTGCCAGCAGCCCAGCTCCTTGGACAGGGGTCAACTCCTACGAGCAGTACTTC. As protein: CASSPAPWTGVNSYEQYF.

The chain links TRBV20-1 to TRBJ2-1; tentatively, D is TRBD2 (5 bases). Looked up from germline, CDR1 is DFQATT and CDR2 is SNEGSKA (reference sequence). With 3 bases removed from V and 0 bases from J, the gap between germline ends came to 12 bases. The CDR3 runs 15 residues. The CDR3 loop is CSASVGLSSYNEQFF. The CDR3 nucleotides read TGCAGTGCTAGTGTCGGACTCAGCTCCTACAATGAGCAGTTCTTC.

The table lists this clonotype with many counts. V gene TRBV28 combines with J gene TRBJ2-7; 11 bases line up with TRBD1. Per germline, CDR1 MDHEN and CDR2 SYDVKM. With 3 bases clipped from V and 3 bases from J, the junction kept 7 bases outside the gene matches. The CDR3 length is 16 residues. The CDR3 nucleotides are TGTGCCAGCAGTTTCCCTCCCGGGACAGGGGGCTACGAGCAGTACTTC. Amino acids: CASSFPPGTGGYEQYF.

The chain combines TRBV29-1 with TRBJ2-3; 9 bases align to TRBD2. The germline V gene has CDR1 SQVTM and CDR2 ANQGSEA. The CDR3 contains 13 residues. V lost 5 bases, J lost 3 bases, and 3 bases stayed unmatched. This CDR3 reads CSVKRGDTDTQYF. The CDR3 nucleotides are TGCAGCGTTAAGCGGGGGGATACAGATACGCAGTATTTT.

This clonotype was recorded many times. The rearrangement links TRBV4-2 to TRBJ1-5; unclear D gene. CDR3 length: 15 amino acids. Germline V gene sequence: CDR1 LGHNA, CDR2 YNFKEQ. V was cut by 5 bases and J by 0 bases, with 11 bases left in between. In nucleotides, the CDR3 is TGTGCCAGCAGCTCCGGACGGAATAGCAATCAGCCCCAGCATTTT. Protein sequence: CASSSGRNSNQPQHF.

V gene TRBV4-2 combines with J gene TRBJ2-6; D gene ambiguous. With 3 bases removed from V and 0 bases from J, the gap between germline ends came to 9 bases. CDR3 length equals 16 residues. Germline CDR1 reads LGHNA; CDR2 reads YNFKEQ. The CDR3 coding sequence is TGTGCCAGCAGCCAGGAACAGTTCTCTGGGGCCAACGTCCTGACTTTC. It yields the protein CASSQEQFSGANVLTF.

This clonotype was counted ten times or more. The rearrangement links TRBV4-3 to TRBJ2-3; D remains ambiguous. Looked up from germline, CDR1 is LGHNA and CDR2 is YSLEER. The V end lost 0 bases, the J end lost 8 bases, and 12 bases lay between the germline ends. The CDR3 is 14 residues long. The CDR3 loop reads CASSQDSQVSTQYF. The CDR3 DNA reads TGCGCCAGCAGCCAAGATAGTCAAGTATCTACGCAGTATTTT.

The V gene is TRBV12-3 or TRBV12-4, the J gene TRBJ2-5; D gene uncertain. The CDR3 sequence is 14 residues long. V lost 0 bases to trimming and J lost 4 bases, with 9 bases between them. The CDR3 protein is CASSLAASRETQYF. In nucleotides, the CDR3 is TGTGCCAGCAGTTTAGCTGCCAGTAGAGAGACCCAGTACTTC.

Only a few counts were recorded for this clonotype. V gene TRBV6-5 combines with J gene TRBJ2-2; D is possibly TRBD1 (5 bases). V lost 3 bases, J lost 8 bases, and 10 bases lay in between. The CDR3 totals 13 residues. Germline lookup yields CDR1 MNHEY and CDR2 SVGAGI. CDR3 sequence reads: CASSYIGAGELFF. As DNA, the CDR3 is TGTGCCAGCAGTTATATAGGGGCTGGGGAGCTGTTTTTT.

V usage is TRBV2 and J usage is TRBJ1-6; no firm D call. CDR1 and CDR2 from the germline V gene are SNHLY and FYNNEI. V was cut by 5 bases and J by 6 bases, with 8 bases left in between. This CDR3 has 13 amino acids. CDR3 nucleotide sequence: TGTGCCAGCAGTCGGTCTGGTAATTCACCCCTCCACTTT. Amino acids: CASSRSGNSPLHF.

This chain links TRBV7-6 with TRBJ1-5, with a tentative D call TRBD1 (5 bases). Per the germline V gene, CDR1 is SGHVS and CDR2 is FNYEAQ. The V gene lost 4 bases and the J gene lost 11 bases, with 18 bases spanning the gap. The CDR3 length is 14 residues. The CDR3 loop is CASSSGTLGVAQHF. The DNA of the CDR3 is TGTGCCAGCAGCTCCGGGACCCTCGGGGTGGCCCAGCATTTT.

This chain joins TRBV6-2 or TRBV6-3 and TRBJ2-1; D is uncertain. Germline V lookup: CDR1 MNHEY, CDR2 SVGEGT. CDR3 length: 16 residues. V was clipped by 3 bases and J by 2 bases, with 14 bases between them. The CDR3 sequence: CASSYSGPPPYNEQFF. CDR3 nucleotides: TGTGCCAGCAGTTATTCCGGGCCACCACCCTACAATGAGCAGTTCTTC.

This clonotype was observed a handful of times. The rearrangement uses TRBV7-2 and TRBJ2-2; possible D gene TRBD2, 6 bases. CDR3 size: 15 residues. The V end was cut by 3 bases, the J end by 5 bases, with 13 bases between. CDR1 SGHTA and CDR2 FQGNSA come from the germline V gene. As DNA, the CDR3 is TGTGCCAGCAGCTTGACTAGTCTATCGACCGGGGAGCTGTTTTTT. Amino acid sequence: CASSLTSLSTGELFF. Based on the CDR3 plus reference TRBV7-2 and TRBJ2-2, the full variable domain is GAGVSQSPSNKVTEKGKDVELRCDPISGHTALYWYRQSLGQGLEFLIYFQGNSAPDKSGLPSDRFSAERTGGSVSTLTIQRTQQEDSAVYLCASSLTSLSTGELFFGEGSRLTVL.